These 3 T cell receptor beta chains originate from one sample sequenced in a study of PD-L1 blockade in urothelial cancer. Time point indicated: peripheral blood 6 weeks after treatment start. Generated by immunoSEQ multiplex PCR, the TCRdb table keeps only in-frame clones and is missing some. The sample holds over 100,000 clones, roughly 90% seen once. Here the sequenced sample was PBMCs, taken around atezolizumab (anti-PD-L1) treatment. Every receptor here comes from a man in his 60s with urothelial cancer.

The J gene is TRBJ1-4, the V gene TRBV6-5, with D possibly being TRBD1 (6 bases). The CDR3 loop spans 14 amino acids. Trimming cost V 6 bases and J 3 bases, with 11 bases left between them. Germline loops: CDR1 MNHEY, CDR2 SVGAGI. CDR3 in amino acids: CASSGEGANEKLFF. CDR3 nucleotides: TGTGCCAGCAGCGGAGAGGGGGCTAATGAAAAACTGTTTTTT.

The rearrangement uses TRBV5-1 and TRBJ2-7; a possible D gene is TRBD1 (6 bases). The ends were cut back, 4 bases at V and 0 bases at J, with 11 bases in the middle. This CDR3 has 14 amino acids. The V gene's germline CDR1 is SGHRS and CDR2 YFSETQ. The CDR3 region is CASSVGHLSYEQYF. The CDR3 nucleotides read TGCGCCAGCAGCGTGGGACACCTCTCCTACGAGCAGTACTTC.

The rearrangement uses TRBV5-4 and TRBJ1-1, with D hard to call. Between the trimmed V and J ends, which lost 6 bases and 0 bases, there was a span of 12 bases. CDR3 length: 14 amino acids. Germline V gene data show CDR1 as SGHNT and CDR2 as YYREEE (reference sequence). This CDR3 is CASTYGGVNTEAFF. CDR3 DNA sequence: TGTGCCAGCACCTACGGCGGGGTGAACACTGAAGCTTTCTTT.